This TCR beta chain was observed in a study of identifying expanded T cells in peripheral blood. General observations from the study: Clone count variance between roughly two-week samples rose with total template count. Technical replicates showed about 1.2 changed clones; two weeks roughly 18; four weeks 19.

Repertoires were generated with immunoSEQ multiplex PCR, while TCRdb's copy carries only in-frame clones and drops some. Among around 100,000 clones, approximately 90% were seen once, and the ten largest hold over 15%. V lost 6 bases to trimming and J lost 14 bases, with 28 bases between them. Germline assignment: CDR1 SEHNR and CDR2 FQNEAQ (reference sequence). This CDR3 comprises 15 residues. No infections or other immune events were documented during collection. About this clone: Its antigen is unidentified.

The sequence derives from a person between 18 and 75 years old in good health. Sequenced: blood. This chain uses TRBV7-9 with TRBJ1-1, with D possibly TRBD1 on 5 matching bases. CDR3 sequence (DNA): TGTGCCAGCAGACCATTCGGTTCAGGGTGGTTTGAGATGTTCTTT. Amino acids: CASRPFGSGWFEMFF.